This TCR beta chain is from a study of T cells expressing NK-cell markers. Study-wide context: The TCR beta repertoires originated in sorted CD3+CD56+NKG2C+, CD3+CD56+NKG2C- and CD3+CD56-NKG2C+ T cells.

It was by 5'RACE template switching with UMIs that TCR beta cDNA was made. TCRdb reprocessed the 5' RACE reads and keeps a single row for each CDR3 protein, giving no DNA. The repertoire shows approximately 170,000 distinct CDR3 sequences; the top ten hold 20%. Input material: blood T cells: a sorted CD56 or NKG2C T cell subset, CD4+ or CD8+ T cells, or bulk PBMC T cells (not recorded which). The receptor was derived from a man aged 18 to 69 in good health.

The CDR3 sequence: CAISLNGKPRCEKLFF. The chain combines TRBV10-3 with TRBJ1-4. The germline gives CDR1 ENHRY, CDR2 SYGVKD. This CDR3 comprises 16 residues.